The 3 T cell receptor beta chains listed next were all sequenced from one sample in a study of response to subunit inactivated influenza vaccine. One entry per CDR3 protein results from TCRdb running MiXCR on the RT-PCR reads. The data contain 300,000 to 350,000 distinct CDR3 sequences, just over 20% of them singletons. The material sequenced was PBMCs from blood, taken about 20 months after vaccination. The receptors shown here come from a man between 50 and 75 years old who received an inactivated influenza vaccine.

This clonotype showed up just a few times. The gene calls are TRBV12-3 or TRBV12-4 and TRBJ2-7, with a weak D call TRBD1 (6 bases). The CDR3 consists of 14 residues. Trimming cost V 4 bases and J 5 bases, with 15 bases left between them. As DNA, the CDR3 is TGTGCCAGCAGTTCCGACAGGCCCTCTGACGAGCAGTACTTC. This sequence encodes CASSSDRPSDEQYF.

This clonotype has more than one count but fewer than ten. The rearrangement uses TRBV4-3 and TRBJ2-1; D is undetermined. V was trimmed by 1 base and J by 0 bases, leaving 10 bases between them. CDR3 length equals 16 residues. Germline V gene data show CDR1 as LGHNA and CDR2 as YSLEER. The CDR3 nucleotides are TGCGCCAGCAGCCAAGGGCCAGCGAGCTCCTACAATGAGCAGTTCTTC. Amino acid sequence: CASSQGPASSYNEQFF.

The V call is TRBV28, the J call TRBJ2-3, with D unclear. This CDR3 has 15 amino acids. CDR1 and CDR2 from the germline V gene are MDHEN and SYDVKM. V was clipped by 8 bases and J by 0 bases, with 15 bases between them. CDR3 amino acids: CASSLAFSSTDTQYF. CDR3 in DNA: TGTGCCAGCTCCCTGGCCTTTTCTAGCACAGATACGCAGTATTTT.